These T cell receptor beta chains were read from a single sample in a study of regulatory T cells in long-lasting Graves disease. TCRdb fed the multiplex PCR reads into MiXCR, producing one record per CDR3 protein. Among roughly 400,000 distinct CDR3 sequences listed, less than 25% were seen once. The material was peripheral blood mononuclear cells (PBMCs), obtained when the disease was refractory, from a patient treated with antithyroid drugs. These receptors all come from a female donor with Graves disease. The CDR3 runs from the conserved cysteine through the conserved F or W. The D gene is left open where the match is weak. For some rows the clone size is stated as once, few or many, or as a class when expanded; others skip it.

TGTGCCAGCAGCCCGTCCGGGACAGGGGCTGGGGAGACCCAGTACTTC,CASSPSGTGAGETQYF,many,TRBV28,TRBJ2-5,TRBD1
TGTGCCAGCAGCCCACAGGTCGTTGGCACTGAAGCTTTCTTT,CASSPQVVGTEAFF,NA,TRBV7-2,TRBJ1-1,NA
TGTGCCAGCACCCCCGGGACGTCTAGCACAGATACGCAGTATTTT,CASTPGTSSTDTQYF,NA,TRBV25-1,TRBJ2-3,NA
TGTGCCAGCAGTCCCGAGTTGATAGGACAGAGATTTCCCTACGAGCAGTACTTC,CASSPELIGQRFPYEQYF,many,TRBV27,TRBJ2-7,NA
TGTGCCAGCAGTGTTACCGATGGGAGCAATCAGCCCCAGCATTTT,CASSVTDGSNQPQHF,many,TRBV2,TRBJ1-5,NA
TGTGCCAGCAGCTTGAGTGGAGGGTCGGGCACTGAAGCTTTCTTT,CASSLSGGSGTEAFF,few,TRBV5-5,TRBJ1-1,NA
TGTGCCAGCAGCTCGACTAGCGGGAGGGCCCGGGCCGGGGAGCTGTTTTTT,CASSSTSGRARAGELFF,NA,TRBV11-2,TRBJ2-2,TRBD2
TGCAGTGCTAGAGGTGGGAGGGATACGCAGTATTTT,CSARGGRDTQYF,few,TRBV20-1,TRBJ2-3,NA
TGCAGTGCCCAGGGACAGGGGGCGGGGACCACTGAAGCTTTCTTT,CSAQGQGAGTTEAFF,NA,TRBV20-1,TRBJ1-1,TRBD1
TGCAGTGCTATATCTCTCAGTGGGGCCAGGGGGCTCCTCGATGAGCAGTTCTTC,CSAISLSGARGLLDEQFF,NA,TRBV20-1,TRBJ2-1,TRBD1
TGTGCCAGCAGCCAAGGGACAGGGGTTCGGGGAGAGACCCAGTACTTC,CASSQGTGVRGETQYF,NA,TRBV3-1,TRBJ2-5,TRBD1
TGTGCCAGCAGCTTAGCGGAAAGCTCCTACGAGCAGTACTTC,CASSLAESSYEQYF,many,TRBV7-2,TRBJ2-7,NA
TGTGCCAGCAGCCCGGGACAGGGGTATAATGAAAAACTGTTTTTT,CASSPGQGYNEKLFF,few,TRBV7-2,TRBJ1-4,TRBD1
TGTGCCAGCAGGGAATCCGGGACAGGGGATGGCACTGAAGCTTTCTTT,CASRESGTGDGTEAFF,few,TRBV6-1,TRBJ1-1,TRBD1
TGTGCCAGCTCACCACTCGGGACTAGCGGGGCCAGCTCCTACGAGCAGTACTTC,CASSPLGTSGASSYEQYF,NA,TRBV18,TRBJ2-7,TRBD2
TGTGCCAGCAGTTACGTTGGCCTCTCCTACGAGCAGTACTTC,CASSYVGLSYEQYF,few,TRBV6-5,TRBJ2-7,NA
TGCAGTGCTAGAGATCTGTACGTTAGCTCCTACGAGCAGTACTTC,CSARDLYVSSYEQYF,NA,TRBV20-1,TRBJ2-7,NA
TGTGCCAGCAGTGGCAGGGGTTCAGGTACTGAAGCTTTCTTT,CASSGRGSGTEAFF,NA,TRBV28,TRBJ1-1,NA
TGTGCCAGCACTTCAGGGTTCCTAACTGAAGCTTTCTTT,CASTSGFLTEAFF,many,TRBV28,TRBJ1-1,NA
TGTGCCAGCAGCTTAGCCCGGTTGGATGAGCAGTTCTTC,CASSLARLDEQFF,NA,TRBV7-9,TRBJ2-1,NA
TGCGCCAGCAGCTTGGAGCCCCAGAGCTCCTACGAGCAGTACTTC,CASSLEPQSSYEQYF,NA,TRBV5-1,TRBJ2-7,NA
TGTGCCAGCAGTTTAGGGAACAGCTGGGGGGGCTACACCTTC,CASSLGNSWGGYTF,many,TRBV28,TRBJ1-2,NA